Listed below are T cell receptor beta chains from one sample, sequenced in a study of prognosis after radiotherapy for stage I lung cancer. TCRdb re-called the multiplex PCR reads through MiXCR, storing one row per CDR3 protein. The table shows 30,000 to 35,000 distinct CDR3 sequences, with approximately 51% occurring only once. The input for sequencing was PBMCs, taken before or after stereotactic body radiation therapy (not recorded which). These receptors were collected from a donor aged 50 or older with non-small cell lung cancer. CDR3s include the opening cysteine and the closing phenylalanine or tryptophan. The order of the fields is D gene, clone size, J gene, V gene, CDR3 length, CDR3 DNA, CDR3 protein. A D gene is named only where the DNA matches it firmly. Rows may omit the clone size; those that give it use once, few, many or a size class.

d_call: NA; clone_size: NA; j_call: TRBJ2-7; v_call: TRBV6-5; cdr3_length: 15; cdr3_nt: TGTGCCAGCAGTTACCTATCAGGGGTTTCCTACGAGCATTACTTC; cdr3_aa: CASSYLSGVSYEHYF
d_call: TRBD1; clone_size: NA; j_call: TRBJ2-5; v_call: TRBV10-3; cdr3_length: 15; cdr3_nt: TGTGCCATCAGTAGTTCCGGGACAGGGCAAGAGACCCAGTACTTC; cdr3_aa: CAISSSGTGQETQYF
d_call: NA; clone_size: NA; j_call: TRBJ2-3; v_call: TRBV6-1; cdr3_length: 16; cdr3_nt: TGTGCCAGCAGTACCAGGACCCACCCTTCCACAGATACGAAGTATTTT; cdr3_aa: CASSTRTHPSTDTKYF
d_call: TRBD2; clone_size: many; j_call: TRBJ2-1; v_call: TRBV10-3; cdr3_length: 14; cdr3_nt: TGTGCCATCAGTGAGTCGACTAGCCTGGATGAGCAGTTCTTC; cdr3_aa: CAISESTSLDEQFF
d_call: NA; clone_size: NA; j_call: TRBJ1-2; v_call: TRBV11-2; cdr3_length: 14; cdr3_nt: TGTGCCAGCAGCTTAGAGGGGACACCCTATGGCTACACCTTC; cdr3_aa: CASSLEGTPYGYTF
d_call: NA; clone_size: NA; j_call: TRBJ2-5; v_call: TRBV5-1; cdr3_length: 15; cdr3_nt: TGCGCCAGCAGCTTGGATGGACAACCAATCGAGACCCAGTACTTC; cdr3_aa: CASSLDGQPIETQYF
d_call: TRBD1; clone_size: many; j_call: TRBJ1-2; v_call: TRBV7-9; cdr3_length: 18; cdr3_nt: TGTGCCAGCAGCTTAGTTTCCCTAAGACAGGGAACGGGTTATGGCTACACCTTC; cdr3_aa: CASSLVSLRQGTGYGYTF
d_call: NA; clone_size: NA; j_call: TRBJ1-1; v_call: TRBV20-1; cdr3_length: 12; cdr3_nt: TGCAGTGCCGTACATGTGAACACTGAAGCTTTCTTT; cdr3_aa: CSAVHVNTEAFF
d_call: NA; clone_size: NA; j_call: TRBJ1-6; v_call: TRBV20-1; cdr3_length: 12; cdr3_nt: TGCAGTGCTAGAGGATATAATTCACCCCTCCACTTT; cdr3_aa: CSARGYNSPLHF
d_call: TRBD1; clone_size: NA; j_call: TRBJ2-3; v_call: TRBV5-1; cdr3_length: 16; cdr3_nt: TGCGCCAGCAGCGCCCCACCGGGACAGGGGAGTGGTACGCAGTATTTT; cdr3_aa: CASSAPPGQGSGTQYF
d_call: NA; clone_size: medium-sized; j_call: TRBJ2-1; v_call: TRBV6-1; cdr3_length: 13; cdr3_nt: TGTGCCAGCAGTGCCAGTTCCTACAATGAGCAGTTCTTC; cdr3_aa: CASSASSYNEQFF
d_call: TRBD1; clone_size: NA; j_call: TRBJ1-1; v_call: TRBV6-1; cdr3_length: 15; cdr3_nt: TGTGCCAGCAGACGGGCAGGGGGCCCAAACACTGAAGATTTCTTT; cdr3_aa: CASRRAGGPNTEDFF
d_call: NA; clone_size: many; j_call: TRBJ1-5; v_call: TRBV6-2/TRBV6-3; cdr3_length: 14; cdr3_nt: TGTGCCAGCAGCCGCGGGCCCCCGGATCAGCCCCAGCATTTT; cdr3_aa: CASSRGPPDQPQHF
d_call: TRBD2; clone_size: many; j_call: TRBJ2-7; v_call: TRBV20-1; cdr3_length: 14; cdr3_nt: TGCAGTGCTAGTCATGGCGGGAGAGACCACGAGCAGTACTTC; cdr3_aa: CSASHGGRDHEQYF
d_call: NA; clone_size: few; j_call: TRBJ2-1; v_call: TRBV19; cdr3_length: 14; cdr3_nt: TGTGCCAGTAGCCCTCGGATGGGGCACAATGAGCAGTTCTTC; cdr3_aa: CASSPRMGHNEQFF
d_call: TRBD2; clone_size: NA; j_call: TRBJ2-2; v_call: TRBV19; cdr3_length: 18; cdr3_nt: TGTGCCAGTAGTACCAGGACTAGCGGGGGGACCGTGTATTGGGAGCTGTTTTTT; cdr3_aa: CASSTRTSGGTVYWELFF